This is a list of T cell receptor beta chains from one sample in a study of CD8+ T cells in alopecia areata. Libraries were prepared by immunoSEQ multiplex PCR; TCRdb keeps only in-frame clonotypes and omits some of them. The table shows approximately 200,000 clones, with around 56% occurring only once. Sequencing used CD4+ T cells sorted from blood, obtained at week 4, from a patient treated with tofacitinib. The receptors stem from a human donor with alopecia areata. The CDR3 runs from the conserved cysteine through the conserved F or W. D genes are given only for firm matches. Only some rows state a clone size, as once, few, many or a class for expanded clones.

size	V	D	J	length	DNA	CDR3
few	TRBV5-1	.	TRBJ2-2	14	TGCGCCAGCAGCTTCAGCGGCGCGAACGGGGAGCTGTTTTTT	CASSFSGANGELFF
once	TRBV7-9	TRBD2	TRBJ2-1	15	TGTGCCAGCAGCTTACTAGCGGGAGCTTTATATGAGCAGTTCTTC	CASSLLAGALYEQFF
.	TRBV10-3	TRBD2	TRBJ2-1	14	TGTGCCAGCAGCCAAGGACTAGTCTACAATGAGCAGTTCTTC	CASSQGLVYNEQFF
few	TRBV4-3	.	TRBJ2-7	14	TGCGCCAGCAGCCAACCGGGACGGTGCTGGGAGCAGTACTTC	CASSQPGRCWEQYF
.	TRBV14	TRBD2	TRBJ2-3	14	TGTGCCACCTCACTAGCGGGAGCCGCAGATACGCAGTATTTT	CATSLAGAADTQYF
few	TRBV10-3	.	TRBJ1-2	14	TGTGCCATCAGTGATAGGGGTGGGAGCTATGGCTACACCTTC	CAISDRGGSYGYTF
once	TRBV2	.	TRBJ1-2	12	TGTGCCGGGAGCATAGCTAACTATGGCTACACCTTC	CAGSIANYGYTF
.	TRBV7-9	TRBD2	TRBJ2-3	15	TGTGCCAGCAGCTATAGCGGGGCTAGCACAGATACGCAGTATTTT	CASSYSGASTDTQYF
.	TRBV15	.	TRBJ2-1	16	TGTGCCACCAGCAGGGGTTTGGGGGGCTCCTACAATGAGCAGTTCTTC	CATSRGLGGSYNEQFF
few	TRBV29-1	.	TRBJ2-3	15	TGCAGCGTTGTGAGGTCAGCCCGAGGGGGAGATACGCAGTATTTT	CSVVRSARGGDTQYF
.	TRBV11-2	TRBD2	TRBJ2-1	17	TGTGCCAGCAGCCCGGGACTAGCGGGATCGGACTACAATGAGCAGTTCTTC	CASSPGLAGSDYNEQFF
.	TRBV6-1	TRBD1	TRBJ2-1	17	TGTGCCAGCAGTGTCCATAGGACAGGCAGATTGAACAATGAGCAGTTCTTC	CASSVHRTGRLNNEQFF
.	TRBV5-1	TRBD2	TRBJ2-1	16	TGCGCCAGCAGCTCTTTAGCGGGAGGAGGATCCAATGAGCAGTTCTTC	CASSSLAGGGSNEQFF
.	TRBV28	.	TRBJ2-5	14	TGTGCCAGCAGCCCCCCGACAGACCAAGAGACCCAGTACTTC	CASSPPTDQETQYF
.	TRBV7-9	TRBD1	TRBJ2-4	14	TGTGCCAGCAGTTTCTCCCGGGACAGAAACATTCAGTACTTC	CASSFSRDRNIQYF
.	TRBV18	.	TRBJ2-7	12	TGTGCCAGCTCACCACCTGGTGGGTGGCAGTACTTC	CASSPPGGWQYF
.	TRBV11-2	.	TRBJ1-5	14	TGTGCCAGCAGCTGGGGACCGGAAAATCAGCCCCAGCATTTT	CASSWGPENQPQHF
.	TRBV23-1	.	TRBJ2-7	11	TGCGCCAGGACCGAATCCTACGAGCAGTACTTC	CARTESYEQYF
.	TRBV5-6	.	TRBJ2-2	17	TGTGCCAGCAGCCCTGTTCCGGGACTCGCCTACACCGGGGAGCTGTTTTTT	CASSPVPGLAYTGELFF
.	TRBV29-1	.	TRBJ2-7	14	TGCAGCGTTGAAGATGGGGACGGGGGCTACGAGCAGTACTTC	CSVEDGDGGYEQYF
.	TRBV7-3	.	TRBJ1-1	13	TGTGCCAGCAGCTTACTCAGTAACACTGAAGCTTTCTTT	CASSLLSNTEAFF
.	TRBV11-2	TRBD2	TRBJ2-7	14	TGTGCCACCTCCTTGACGGGAGGATCCTACGAGCAGTACTTC	CATSLTGGSYEQYF
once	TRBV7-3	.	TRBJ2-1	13	TGTGCCAGCAGCTTATCGCAGAGCAATGAGCAGTTCTTC	CASSLSQSNEQFF
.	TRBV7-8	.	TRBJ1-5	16	TGTGCCAGCAGCCTAATCGGCAGAAATAGCAATCAGCCCCAGCATTTT	CASSLIGRNSNQPQHF
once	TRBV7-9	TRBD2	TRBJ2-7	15	TGTGCCAGCAGCTTAAGGCTAGCGGGGCCATACGAGCAGTACTTC	CASSLRLAGPYEQYF
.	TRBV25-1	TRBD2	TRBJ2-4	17	TGTGCCCCTTACACAGGGACTAGCGGGATAGCCAAAAACATTCAGTACTTC	CAPYTGTSGIAKNIQYF
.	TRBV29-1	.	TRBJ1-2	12	TGCAGCGTAGATGGGGGGATCGATGGCTACACCTTC	CSVDGGIDGYTF
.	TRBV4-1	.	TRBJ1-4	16	TGCGCCAGCAGCCAAGATGGCCAGGGGTCTTCTGAAAAACTGTTTTTT	CASSQDGQGSSEKLFF
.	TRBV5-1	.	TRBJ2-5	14	TGCGCCAGCAGCTTCTCCAGACCGAAAGAGACCCAGTACTTC	CASSFSRPKETQYF
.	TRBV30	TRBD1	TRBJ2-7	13	TGTGCCTGGGAACAGGGGATTTCGGGTGAGCAGTACTTC	CAWEQGISGEQYF
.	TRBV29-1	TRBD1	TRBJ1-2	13	TGCAGCGCCTCCTCCGGGACAGCGAATGGCTACACCTTC	CSASSGTANGYTF
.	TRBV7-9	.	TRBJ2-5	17	TGTGCCAGCAGCCTACGGTGGCAGGGGTTAGGGCAAGAGACCCAGTACTTC	CASSLRWQGLGQETQYF
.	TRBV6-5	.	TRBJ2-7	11	TGTGCCAGCAGTTATTTGAACGAGCAGTACTTC	CASSYLNEQYF
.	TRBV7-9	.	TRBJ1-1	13	TGTGCCAGCAGGCGCGGTGGGAACACTGAAGCTTTCTTT	CASRRGGNTEAFF
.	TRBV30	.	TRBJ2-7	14	TGTGCCTGGAGTGCCGGCCCCCGGCGACACGAGCAGTACTTC	CAWSAGPRRHEQYF